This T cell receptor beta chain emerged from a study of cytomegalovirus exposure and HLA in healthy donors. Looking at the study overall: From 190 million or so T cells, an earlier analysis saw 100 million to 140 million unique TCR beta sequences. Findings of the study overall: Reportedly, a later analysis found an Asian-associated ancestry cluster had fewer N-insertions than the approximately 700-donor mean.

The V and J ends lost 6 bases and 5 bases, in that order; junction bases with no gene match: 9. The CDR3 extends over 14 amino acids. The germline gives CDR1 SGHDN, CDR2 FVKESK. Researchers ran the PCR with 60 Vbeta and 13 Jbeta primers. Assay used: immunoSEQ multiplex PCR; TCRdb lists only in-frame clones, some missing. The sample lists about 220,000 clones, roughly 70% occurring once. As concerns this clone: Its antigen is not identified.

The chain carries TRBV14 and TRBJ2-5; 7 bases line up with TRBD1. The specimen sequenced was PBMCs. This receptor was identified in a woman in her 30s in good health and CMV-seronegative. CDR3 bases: TGTGCCAGCAGACCGACAGGGAGTGCGGAGACCCAGTACTTC. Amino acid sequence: CASRPTGSAETQYF.